This is a list of T cell receptor beta chains from one sample in a study of blood T cell repertoires in COVID-19. Using immunoSEQ multiplex PCR, the repertoire was profiled, and TCRdb retains in-frame clones only, with some absent. Among about 290,000 clones listed, more than 80% were seen once. Sequenced material: peripheral blood. These TCRs come from a woman aged 25 to 39 with active or convalescent COVID-19. CDR3s include the opening cysteine and the closing phenylalanine or tryptophan. The D gene is left open where the match is weak.

J | V | D | CDR3 | DNA
TRBJ1-5 | TRBV7-8 | . | CASSLVGRLIRYPQHF | TGTGCCAGCAGCTTAGTCGGCAGGTTAATTCGATATCCCCAGCATTTT
TRBJ1-3 | TRBV15 | . | CATSAGPTHSGNTIYF | TGTGCCACCAGCGCGGGCCCTACTCACTCTGGAAACACCATATATTTT
TRBJ1-5 | TRBV27 | . | CASSSAGRPQHF | TGTGCCAGCAGTTCGGCGGGGCGGCCCCAGCATTTT
TRBJ2-3 | TRBV10-3 | TRBD2 | CAISELIAGGITDTQYF | TGTGCCATCAGTGAGTTAATAGCGGGGGGCATCACAGATACGCAGTATTTT
TRBJ2-5 | TRBV15 | TRBD2 | CATSRDRGGPETQYF | TGTGCCACCAGCAGAGATCGGGGGGGCCCAGAGACCCAGTACTTC
TRBJ2-3 | TRBV4-3 | . | CASSQDYRGSADTQYF | TGCGCCAGCAGCCAAGATTACCGGGGGAGCGCAGATACGCAGTATTTT
TRBJ2-1 | TRBV11-2 | TRBD1 | CASSSPGGNEQFF | TGTGCCAGCAGCTCCCCAGGGGGTAATGAGCAGTTCTTC
TRBJ1-5 | TRBV7-2 | . | CASSLNGIYQPQHF | TGTGCCAGCAGCCTTAACGGGATTTATCAGCCCCAGCATTTT
TRBJ2-5 | TRBV24-1 | . | CATSDFSGETQYF | TGTGCCACCAGTGATTTCTCAGGAGAGACCCAGTACTTC
TRBJ2-3 | TRBV7-9 | TRBD2 | CASSSRGLGDTQYF | TGTGCCAGCAGCTCACGAGGACTAGGAGATACGCAGTATTTT
TRBJ1-6 | TRBV28 | TRBD1 | CASSFDGQGPGRPLHF | TGTGCCAGCAGTTTCGATGGACAGGGCCCTGGGAGGCCCCTCCACTTT